The 30 T cell receptor beta chains listed next were all sequenced from one sample in a study of vaccination and CD4 T cells after COVID-19. Their recognized antigens are unknown. Scientists ran DNA taken from cultured CD4+ T cells through the Oncomine TCR Beta short-read assay for sequencing. TCRdb re-derived calls from the PCR reads in MiXCR, one entry per CDR3 protein. Of about 16,000 distinct CDR3 sequences in the sample, roughly two fifths were seen once. Time point noted: late sampling 161 to 241 days after vaccination in three convalescent patients. Treatment described: approximately 10-day PBMC culture with coronavirus spike peptide pools or control peptides (ViraFEST assay). The sample in question was CD4+ T cells from blood, cultured in vitro, obtained about 7 months after SARS-CoV-2 vaccination. These receptor sequences come from a human donor who had recovered from COVID-19.

This rearrangement joins TRBV19 to TRBJ2-6; a weak D match, TRBD2 (5 bases). This CDR3 is 16 amino acids long. CDR1 and CDR2 (germline): LNHDA, SQIVND (reference sequence). V lost 2 bases and J 2 bases, leaving 10 bases between the germline ends. The CDR3 DNA reads TGTGCCAGTAGTATAATCCGGGGAACTGGGGCCAACGTCCTGACTTTC. The encoded protein is CASSIIRGTGANVLTF.

This clonotype has just a few counts. The rearrangement uses TRBV2 and TRBJ2-7; 10 bases line up with TRBD2. V dropped 6 bases and J dropped 4; count of bases not matched to a gene: 6. CDR1 is SNHLY and CDR2 is FYNNEI in the germline V gene. The CDR3 sequence is 14 residues long. The CDR3 DNA reads as TGTGCCAGCAGGCTAGCGGGAGAGGGTTACGAGCAGTACTTC. Its translation: CASRLAGEGYEQYF.

This clonotype ranks as medium-sized (0.01 to 0.1%). CDR3 nucleotides: TGTGCCAGTTCTTGGGCGTCTGGGGCCAACGTCCTGACTTTC. Protein product: CASSWASGANVLTF. The chain combines TRBV11-3 with TRBJ2-6; no clear D. The CDR3 is made up of 14 amino acids. V was trimmed by 9 bases and J by 1 base, leaving 10 bases between them. Germline V gene sequence: CDR1 SGHNT, CDR2 YENEEA.

The chain couples TRBV7-8 to TRBJ2-2; TRBD2 is a possible D gene (6 bases). Deletions cut 0 bases from V and 7 bases from J, with 15 bases between. The CDR3 extends over 16 amino acids. CDR1 and CDR2 from the germline V gene are SGHVS and FQNEAQ. CDR3 coding DNA: TGTGCCAGCAGCTTAGCAACAACTAGCTTGAGCGGGGAGCTGTTTTTT. It specifies CASSLATTSLSGELFF.

In its sample, this clonotype was seen a few times. The V gene is TRBV7-9, the J gene TRBJ1-6; D remains ambiguous. CDR3 length: 14 amino acids. Looked up from germline, CDR1 is SEHNR and CDR2 is FQNEAQ (reference sequence). The V end lost 1 base, the J end lost 4 bases, and 5 bases lay between the germline ends. CDR3 in amino acids: CASSLEQYNSPLHF. CDR3 nucleotide sequence: TGTGCCAGCAGCTTAGAACAGTATAATTCACCCCTCCACTTT.

The chain has TRBV20-1 and TRBJ2-1; TRBD2 matches at 10 bases. The V gene's germline CDR1 is DFQATT and CDR2 SNEGSKA (reference sequence). V dropped 6 bases and J dropped 3; count of bases not matched to a gene: 8. The CDR3 covers 15 residues. CDR3 DNA: TGCAGTGCAACGAACCTAGCGGGGGACTACAATGAGCAGTTCTTC. Its translation: CSATNLAGDYNEQFF.

The chain combines TRBV20-1 with TRBJ1-1; weak D call: TRBD1 (5 bases). This CDR3 has 13 residues. V was clipped by 2 bases and J by 4 bases, with 11 bases between them. Germline lookup yields CDR1 DFQATT and CDR2 SNEGSKA (reference sequence). The CDR3 coding sequence is TGCAGTGCTAGAAGCGGGGCGGGCACTGAAGCTTTCTTT. It translates to CSARSGAGTEAFF.

The rearrangement links TRBV21-1 to TRBJ1-3. TRBV21-1 is termed a pseudogene. The CDR3 contains 16 residues. The CDR3 nucleotides are TGTGCCAGCAGCAAATGGGTCGGGGGCTCTGGAAACACCATATATTTT. Its protein is CASSKWVGGSGNTIYF.

This chain connects TRBV7-6 to TRBJ2-7; perhaps TRBD2 as D (5 bases). The CDR3 has 15 amino acids. Trimming took 0 bases from V and 3 from J, leaving 12 bases between them. CDR1 is SGHVS, CDR2 FNYEAQ, per germline. This CDR3 is CASSLAAIGNYEQYF. For the CDR3, the DNA is TGTGCCAGCAGCTTAGCAGCGATCGGGAACTACGAGCAGTACTTC.

This clonotype was observed a few times. J is TRBJ2-7 and V is TRBV15; possible D gene TRBD1, 7 bases. V lost 4 bases and J 6 bases, leaving 13 bases between the germline ends. CDR3 length: 13 residues. Looked up from germline, CDR1 is LNHNV and CDR2 is YYDKDF (reference sequence). In nucleotides, the CDR3 is TGTGCCACCAGCATACGACAGGGAGGCGAGCAGTACTTC. Translating it yields CATSIRQGGEQYF.

This rearrangement joins TRBV5-1 to TRBJ2-1; 12 bases map to TRBD2. The CDR3 extends over 15 amino acids. V trimming: 4 bases; J trimming: 5 bases; junction bases outside the gene matches: 4. CDR1 and CDR2 (germline): SGHRS, YFSETQ. The CDR3 DNA follows: TGCGCCAGCAGCCGTCGACTAGCGGGAGACAATGAGCAGTTCTTC. Translation gives CASSRRLAGDNEQFF. Combining the CDR3 with reference TRBV5-1 and TRBJ2-1 gives the whole variable domain KAGVTQTPRYLIKTRGQQVTLSCSPISGHRSVSWYQQTPGQGLQFLFEYFSETQRNKGNFPGRFSGRQFSNSRSEMNVSTLELGDSALYLCASSRRLAGDNEQFFGPGTRLTVL.

In DNA form, the CDR3 reads TGTGCCAGCAGTGCATCGGCGGGAATACGGAAAACGCAGTATTTT. Translation: CASSASAGIRKTQYF. The genes are TRBV6-1 and TRBJ2-3; the D gene is possibly TRBD2 (6 bases). The CDR3 loop spans 15 amino acids. V gave up 4 bases and J gave up 9 bases, with 20 bases separating them. Germline V gene sequence: CDR1 MNHNS, CDR2 SASEGT.

The chain couples TRBV20-1 to TRBJ2-3; 8 positions match TRBD2. Trimming took 6 bases from V and 6 from J; bases not matched to a gene: 11. The CDR3 has 14 amino acids. The V gene's germline CDR1 is DFQATT and CDR2 SNEGSKA (reference sequence). The CDR3 loop is CSASAGEILDTQYF. CDR3 nucleotide sequence: TGCAGTGCATCAGCGGGAGAAATATTGGATACGCAGTATTTT.

On this clonotype: The conserved closing phenylalanine or tryptophan is absent in this CDR3, likely reflecting a read error. The rearrangement links TRBV7-6 to TRBJ2-5; 8 nucleotides line up with TRBD1. Losses at the gene ends were 1 base for V and 6 bases for J; bases not matched to a gene: 7. The germline CDR1 and CDR2 sequences are SGHVS and FNYEAQ. This CDR3 region has 15 residues. CDR3 nucleotides: TGTGCCAGCAGCTTAGTGGCAGGGGGCGTTAAGACCCAGTACTGC. Translating it yields CASSLVAGGVKTQYC.

By share, this clonotype counts as medium-sized. The CDR3 reads CASSFLGDSLQETQYF. The CDR3 DNA reads TGTGCCAGCAGCTTCCTTGGGGACTCACTCCAAGAGACCCAGTACTTC. The V gene is TRBV7-8, the J gene TRBJ2-5, with D possibly TRBD2 on 6 matching bases. V was cut by 3 bases and J by 1 base, with 15 bases left in between. CDR1 and CDR2 (germline): SGHVS, FQNEAQ. The CDR3 contains 16 residues.

The chain has TRBV10-3 and TRBJ2-3; D may be TRBD1 or TRBD2 (5 bases each). Looked up from germline, CDR1 is ENHRY and CDR2 is SYGVKD. Trimming took off 10 bases at V and 0 bases at J, with 11 bases between the two ends. This CDR3 region has 13 residues. Here the CDR3 reads CATGAESTDTQYF. In DNA form, the CDR3 reads TGTGCCACCGGGGCGGAAAGCACAGATACGCAGTATTTT.

This clonotype was counted only a few times. The chain joins TRBV7-2 to TRBJ2-5; D is possibly TRBD1 (5 bases). Trimming cost V 0 bases and J 3 bases, with 5 bases left between them. Germline V gene data show CDR1 as SGHTA and CDR2 as FQGNSA. This CDR3 has 13 residues. CDR3 DNA: TGTGCCAGCAGCTTAGCCAGGGAAGAGACCCAGTACTTC. This codes for CASSLAREETQYF.

In its sample, this clonotype was seen a few times. The J gene is TRBJ2-1, the V gene TRBV6-2 or TRBV6-3, with D unclear. Trimming shortened V by 7 bases and J by 6 bases, and 10 bases separated the two germline ends. Per the germline V gene, CDR1 is MNHEY and CDR2 is SVGEGT. The CDR3 totals 12 residues. CDR3 amino acids: CASTGLANEQFF. CDR3 in DNA: TGTGCCAGCACGGGCTTAGCCAATGAGCAGTTCTTC.

This clonotype occurred a few times. The chain combines TRBV7-9 with TRBJ2-3; D remains ambiguous. The CDR3 runs 14 residues. From germline, CDR1 is SEHNR and CDR2 FQNEAQ (reference sequence). With 3 bases removed from V and 0 bases from J, the gap between germline ends came to 7 bases. The CDR3 DNA sequence: TGTGCCAGCAGCTTCACCACTAGCACAGATACGCAGTATTTT. The encoded protein is CASSFTTSTDTQYF.

The rearrangement uses TRBV6-1 and TRBJ1-5; TRBD1 matches at 11 bases. Germline V gene sequence: CDR1 MNHNS, CDR2 SASEGT. V was clipped by 7 bases and J by 7 bases; unmatched bases: 3. The CDR3 length is 13 residues. CDR3 sequence: CASNGQGAQPQHF. DNA of the CDR3: TGTGCCAGCAACGGACAGGGGGCCCAGCCCCAGCATTTT.

This chain links TRBV20-1 with TRBJ2-3; D is possibly TRBD2 (5 bases). Germline loops: CDR1 DFQATT, CDR2 SNEGSKA (reference sequence). The CDR3 sequence is 12 residues long. Deletions cut 5 bases from V and 5 bases from J, with 11 bases between. CDR3 loop: CSALTGKDTQYF. CDR3 nucleotide sequence: TGCAGTGCTCTTACCGGGAAAGATACGCAGTATTTT.

The chain employs TRBV2 and TRBJ2-7, with D possibly matching TRBD2 (6 bases). The CDR3 extends over 14 amino acids. V lost 9 bases to trimming and J lost 5 bases, with 20 bases between them. Germline V gives CDR1 SNHLY, CDR2 FYNNEI. CDR3 loop: CASNGGAGTHEQYF. The CDR3 DNA reads TGTGCCAGTAATGGAGGGGCAGGGACCCACGAGCAGTACTTC.

The chain links TRBV2 to TRBJ1-1, with a possible D match to TRBD1 (6 bases). CDR3 length: 15 amino acids. Germline assignment: CDR1 SNHLY and CDR2 FYNNEI. V was pared by 5 bases and J by 3 bases, with 16 bases between. CDR3 in amino acids: CASSNDAGGHTEAFF. DNA of the CDR3: TGTGCCAGCAGTAACGACGCGGGGGGGCACACTGAAGCTTTCTTT. Full variable domain (missing parts from reference TRBV2 and TRBJ1-1): EPEVTQTPSHQVTQMGQEVILRCVPISNHLYFYWYRQILGQKVEFLVSFYNNEISEKSEIFDDQFSVERPDGSNFTLKIRSTKLEDSAMYFCASSNDAGGHTEAFFGQGTRLTVV.

The chain employs TRBV20-1 and TRBJ1-2; tentatively, D is TRBD1 (5 bases). Deletions cut 3 bases from V and 3 bases from J, with 8 bases between. CDR1 and CDR2 (germline): DFQATT, SNEGSKA (reference sequence). The CDR3 sequence is 12 residues long. The CDR3 DNA reads as TGCAGTGCTAGCGACAGCGACTATGGCTACACCTTC. Translating it yields CSASDSDYGYTF.

V is TRBV20-1 and J is TRBJ2-7; the match to TRBD1 covers 8 bases. Germline V CDR1 and CDR2: DFQATT, SNEGSKA (reference sequence). This CDR3 contains 13 residues. V was pared by 5 bases and J by 3 bases, with 6 bases of the junction left unmatched. The CDR3 bases are TGCAGTGCTTGGACAGGGAGGAACTACGAGCAGTACTTC. Its translation: CSAWTGRNYEQYF.

The rearrangement joins TRBV7-9 to TRBJ2-5; 9 nucleotides line up with TRBD2. The CDR3 has 21 residues. The J segment lost 4 bases and the V segment lost 5 bases, leaving 26 bases of the junction unmatched. The germline V gene has CDR1 SEHNR and CDR2 FQNEAQ (reference sequence). CDR3: CASSQEERVGWGSGGRETQYF. The CDR3 nucleotides read TGTGCCAGCAGCCAAGAAGAGAGGGTGGGATGGGGTAGCGGGGGAAGAGAGACCCAGTACTTC.

The CDR3 region has the DNA TGTGCCAGTAGTATAGATGAGGCCGCGGGGAATCAGCCCCAGCATTTT. Amino acid sequence: CASSIDEAAGNQPQHF. This rearrangement joins TRBV19 to TRBJ1-5; D gene uncertain. The germline V gene encodes CDR1 LNHDA and CDR2 SQIVND (reference sequence). V gave up 0 bases and J gave up 4 bases, with 13 bases separating them. There are 16 residues in the CDR3.

This chain links TRBV6-2 or TRBV6-3 with TRBJ2-1, with D perhaps TRBD2 (6 bases). This CDR3 spans 12 amino acids. V lost 5 bases, J lost 7 bases, and 9 bases lay in between. The V gene's germline CDR1 is MNHEY and CDR2 SVGEGT. In DNA form, the CDR3 reads TGTGCCAGCAGTCTCCGGGGGAATGAGCAGTTCTTC. Translated: CASSLRGNEQFF.

The sample holds a few counts of this clonotype. The chain joins TRBV27 to TRBJ2-1; TRBD1 agrees at 9 bases. Germline CDR1 is MNHEY and CDR2 is SMNVEV (reference sequence). The CDR3 is made up of 17 amino acids. DNA of the CDR3: TGTGCTAGTGGTAAAGAGAACCGGGACAGGGTTGGCAATGAGCAGTTCTTC. The encoded protein is CASGKENRDRVGNEQFF.

This sequence joins TRBV7-6 and TRBJ2-3; 13 nucleotides align to TRBD2. Germline values: CDR1 SGHVS, CDR2 FNYEAQ. There are 16 residues in the CDR3. V was clipped by 4 bases and J by 1 base; unmatched bases: 2. CDR3: CASSSGLAGGTDTQYF. Here the CDR3 DNA reads TGTGCCAGCAGCTCCGGACTAGCGGGGGGCACAGATACGCAGTATTTT.